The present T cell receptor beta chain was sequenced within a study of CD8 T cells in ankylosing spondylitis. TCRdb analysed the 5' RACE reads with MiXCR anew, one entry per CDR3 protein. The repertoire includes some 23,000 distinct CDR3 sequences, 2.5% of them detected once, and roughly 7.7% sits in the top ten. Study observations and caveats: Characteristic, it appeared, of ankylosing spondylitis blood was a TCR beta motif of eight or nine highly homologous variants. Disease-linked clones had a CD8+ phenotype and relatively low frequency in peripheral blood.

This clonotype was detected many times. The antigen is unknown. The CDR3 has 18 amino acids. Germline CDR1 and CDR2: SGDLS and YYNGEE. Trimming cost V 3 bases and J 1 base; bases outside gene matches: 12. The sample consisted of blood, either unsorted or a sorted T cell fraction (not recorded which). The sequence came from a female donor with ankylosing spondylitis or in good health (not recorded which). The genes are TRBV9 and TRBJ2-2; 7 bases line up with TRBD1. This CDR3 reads CASSAQGSQGRNTGELFF. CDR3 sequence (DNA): TGTGCCAGCAGCGCACAGGGGTCGCAGGGGCGGAACACCGGGGAGCTGTTTTTT.